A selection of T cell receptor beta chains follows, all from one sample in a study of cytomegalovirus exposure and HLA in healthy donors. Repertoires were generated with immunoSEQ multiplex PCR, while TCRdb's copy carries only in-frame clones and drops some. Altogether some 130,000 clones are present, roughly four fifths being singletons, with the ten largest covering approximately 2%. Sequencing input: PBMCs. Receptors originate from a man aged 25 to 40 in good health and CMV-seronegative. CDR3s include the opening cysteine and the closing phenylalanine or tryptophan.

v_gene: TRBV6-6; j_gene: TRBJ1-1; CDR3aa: CASKWGPKDTEAFF
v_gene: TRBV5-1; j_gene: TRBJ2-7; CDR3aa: CASSFQGYEQYF
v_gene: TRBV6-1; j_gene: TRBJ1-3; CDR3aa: CASRSPSGNTIYF
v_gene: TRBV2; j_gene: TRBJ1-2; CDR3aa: CASTGGNYGYTF
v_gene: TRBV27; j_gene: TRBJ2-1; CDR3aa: CASSITSGRGYEQFF
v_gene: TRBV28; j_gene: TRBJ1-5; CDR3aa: CASSPSGQSYSNQPQHF
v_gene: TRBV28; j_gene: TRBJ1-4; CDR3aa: CASSPREKLFF
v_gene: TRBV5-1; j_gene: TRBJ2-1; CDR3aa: CASSLGGLAGGNEQFF
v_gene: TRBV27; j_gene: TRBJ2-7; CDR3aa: CASSGTSGSVSYEQYF
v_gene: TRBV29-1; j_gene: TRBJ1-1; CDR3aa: CSVEAGLNTEAFF
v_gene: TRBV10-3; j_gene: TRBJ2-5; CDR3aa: CAISNTSALRGETQYF
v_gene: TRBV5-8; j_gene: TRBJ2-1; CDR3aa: CASDGTSGRGGNEQFF
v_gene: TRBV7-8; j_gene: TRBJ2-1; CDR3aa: CASSLDASGSHEQFF
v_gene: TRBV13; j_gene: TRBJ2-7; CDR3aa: CASSFHGQGTYEQYF
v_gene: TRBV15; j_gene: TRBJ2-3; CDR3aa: CATSRGGTATDTQYF
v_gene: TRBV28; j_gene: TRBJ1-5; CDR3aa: CASSRGQGNQPQHF
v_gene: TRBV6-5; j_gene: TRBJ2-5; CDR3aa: CASSYSRGGAETQYF
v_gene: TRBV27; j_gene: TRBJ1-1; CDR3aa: CASSARGTEAFF